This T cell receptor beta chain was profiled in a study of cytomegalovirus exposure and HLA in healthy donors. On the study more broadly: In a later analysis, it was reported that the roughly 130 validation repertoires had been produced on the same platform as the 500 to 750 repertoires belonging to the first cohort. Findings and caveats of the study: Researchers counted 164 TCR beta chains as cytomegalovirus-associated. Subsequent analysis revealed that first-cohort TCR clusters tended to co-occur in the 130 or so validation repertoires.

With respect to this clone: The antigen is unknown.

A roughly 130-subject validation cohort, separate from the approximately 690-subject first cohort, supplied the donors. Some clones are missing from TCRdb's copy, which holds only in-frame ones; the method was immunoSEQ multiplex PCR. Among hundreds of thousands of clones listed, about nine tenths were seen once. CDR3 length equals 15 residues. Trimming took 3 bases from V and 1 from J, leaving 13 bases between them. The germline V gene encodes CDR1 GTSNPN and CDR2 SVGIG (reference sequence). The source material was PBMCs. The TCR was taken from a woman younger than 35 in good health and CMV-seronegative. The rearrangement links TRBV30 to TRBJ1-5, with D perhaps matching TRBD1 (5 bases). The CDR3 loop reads CAWRGRDSSNQPQHF. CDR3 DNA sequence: TGTGCCTGGAGAGGCAGGGATAGCAGCAATCAGCCCCAGCATTTT.